Shown below are 9 T cell receptor beta chains from a single sample sequenced in a study of T cell changes during pregnancy in multiple sclerosis. Libraries were prepared by immunoSEQ multiplex PCR; TCRdb keeps only in-frame clonotypes and omits some of them. The sample holds around 96,000 clones, roughly 91% seen once. The source was peripheral blood, collected in the first trimester of pregnancy. The receptors shown here come from a female donor with multiple sclerosis, enrolled in a pregnancy study.

The rearrangement uses TRBV19 and TRBJ2-5; a weak D match, TRBD2 (7 bases). There are 15 residues in the CDR3. Germline V lookup: CDR1 LNHDA, CDR2 SQIVND (reference sequence). Trimming shortened V by 5 bases and J by 4 bases, and 17 bases separated the two germline ends. CDR3 nucleotides: TGTGCCAGTAGTCCAGGGAGGGGGTGGAGAGAGACCCAGTACTTC. Protein product: CASSPGRGWRETQYF.

The chain is built from TRBV6-5 and TRBJ1-5; a possible D gene is TRBD1 (5 bases). Germline CDR1 is MNHEY and CDR2 is SVGAGI. With 6 bases removed from V and 6 bases from J, the gap between germline ends came to 15 bases. The CDR3 totals 14 residues. This CDR3 reads CASRHQGYGQPQHF. The CDR3 DNA reads TGTGCCAGCAGACATCAGGGATATGGTCAGCCCCAGCATTTT.

V usage is TRBV28 and J usage is TRBJ1-4, with D possibly being TRBD1 (5 bases). There are 15 residues in the CDR3. V lost 7 bases, J lost 4 bases, and 16 bases lay in between. CDR1 MDHEN and CDR2 SYDVKM come from the germline V gene. Written as DNA, the CDR3 is TGTGCCAGCAAACTAACAGGCCTGCATAATGAAAAACTGTTTTTT. Amino acid sequence: CASKLTGLHNEKLFF.

The chain uses TRBV7-6 and TRBJ1-1; D possibly corresponds to TRBD1 (5 bases). CDR3 length: 18 residues. The germline CDR1 and CDR2 sequences are SGHVS and FNYEAQ. The V gene lost 5 bases and the J gene lost 0 bases, with 22 bases spanning the gap. The CDR3 sequence: CASSPLRVRGAMNTEAFF. The CDR3 nucleotides read TGTGCCAGCAGCCCATTACGGGTACGCGGGGCGATGAACACTGAAGCTTTCTTT.

The chain recombines TRBV18 with TRBJ1-4; D is possibly TRBD1 (6 bases). The V and J ends lost 5 bases and 5 bases respectively, with 9 bases between them. CDR1 is KGHSH, CDR2 LQKENI, per germline. The CDR3 runs to 13 residues. The CDR3 protein is CASSSDRNEKLFF. The CDR3 DNA reads TGTGCCAGCTCATCGGACAGAAATGAAAAACTGTTTTTT.

The rearrangement joins TRBV5-1 to TRBJ2-2, with D unresolved. In germline, CDR1 is SGHRS, CDR2 YFSETQ. The CDR3 covers 14 residues. V was clipped by 3 bases and J by 8 bases, with 14 bases between them. Here the CDR3 reads CASSYTVSFGELFF. CDR3 DNA: TGCGCCAGCAGCTATACGGTATCATTTGGGGAGCTGTTTTTT.

The sample holds a few counts of this clone. CDR3 bases: TGTGCCAGCTCACCAATCGGGGGGCAGCTTAGCAATCAGCCCCAGCATTTT. Translating gives CASSPIGGQLSNQPQHF. The V gene is TRBV18, the J gene TRBJ1-5, with D tentatively TRBD1 (6 bases). Trimming took 2 bases from V and 0 from J, leaving 14 bases between them. CDR1 and CDR2 from the germline V gene are KGHSH and LQKENI. This CDR3 has 17 amino acids.

V and J are TRBV4-2 and TRBJ1-1, with D unclear. Deletions cut 6 bases from V and 3 bases from J, with 14 bases between. This CDR3 has 14 amino acids. Germline CDR1 LGHNA, CDR2 YNFKEQ. The CDR3 sequence is CASRSRVEDTEAFF. As DNA, the CDR3 is TGTGCCAGCAGGTCCCGAGTGGAGGACACTGAAGCTTTCTTT.

The V and J genes are TRBV9 and TRBJ2-1, with D perhaps TRBD2 (6 bases). V lost 3 bases to trimming and J lost 5 bases, with 15 bases between them. The CDR3 loop spans 15 amino acids. Germline CDR1 SGDLS, CDR2 YYNGEE. The CDR3 DNA reads TGTGCCAGCAGCGCCCGCTTTACGGGGGACAATGAGCAGTTCTTC. Protein: CASSARFTGDNEQFF.